This T cell receptor (beta chain) stems from a study of cytomegalovirus exposure and HLA in healthy donors. Study summary: Sequencing of roughly 180 million T cells in an earlier analysis found 120 million or so unique TCR beta sequences.

Concerning this clone: What it binds is not known.

Findings and limits, study-wide: Reports showed the classifier diagnosing cytomegalovirus status with high specificity and sensitivity.

PCR used 60 Vbeta primers and 13 Jbeta primers. Data came from immunoSEQ multiplex PCR; TCRdb stores just in-frame clones and leaves some out. The sample records 80,000 to 100,000 clones, over 80% being singletons. This CDR3 comprises 14 residues. The V gene's germline CDR1 is SGHRS and CDR2 YFSETQ. The V end lost 0 bases, the J end lost 5 bases, and 12 bases lay between the germline ends. The origin of this receptor is a female donor in good health and CMV-seropositive. Sequencing input: PBMCs. The rearrangement uses TRBV5-1 and TRBJ2-7; a possible D gene is TRBD1 (5 bases). The DNA for the CDR3 is TGCGCCAGCAGCTTGGGCAGGGTAACGGACGAGCAGTACTTC. Translating it yields CASSLGRVTDEQYF.